These 3 T cell receptor beta chains share one sample of origin, sequenced in a study of OX40 agonist ivuxolimab in advanced cancers. Measured with immunoSEQ multiplex PCR; TCRdb has only the in-frame clones, and not every one. The table shows around 74,000 clones, with approximately 85% occurring only once. The specimen was CD4+ or CD8+ T cells sorted from blood, collected in a trial of the OX40 agonist ivuxolimab. The source of these receptors is an adult with an advanced solid tumor such as melanoma, head and neck, liver or kidney cancer.

This sequence joins TRBV9 and TRBJ1-3; D gene uncertain. The CDR3 extends over 15 amino acids. In germline, CDR1 is SGDLS, CDR2 YYNGEE. V gave up 3 bases and J gave up 3 bases, with 13 bases separating them. CDR3 nucleotides: TGTGCCAGCAGCGCCGCGGTCGCCCATGGAAACACCATATATTTT. Translation gives CASSAAVAHGNTIYF.

This clone showed up just a few times. V usage is TRBV5-6 and J usage is TRBJ1-5, with 11 bases identical to TRBD1. V shed 2 bases, J shed 5 bases, and the junction held 3 bases outside the gene matches. The CDR3 sequence is 15 residues long. Germline loops: CDR1 SGHDT, CDR2 YYEEEE. In DNA form, the CDR3 reads TGTGCCAGCAGCTTTAGGACAGGGGGCGATCAGCCCCAGCATTTT. Its protein is CASSFRTGGDQPQHF.

The J gene is TRBJ2-7, the V gene TRBV30, with a tentative D call TRBD2 (7 bases). V was clipped by 0 bases and J by 7 bases, with 22 bases between them. CDR1 and CDR2 (germline): GTSNPN, SVGIG (reference sequence). The CDR3 has 16 residues. The CDR3 nucleotides are TGTGCCTGGAGTGTACAACCTTGGGGGGGGCACTGGGAGCAGTACTTC. It translates to CAWSVQPWGGHWEQYF.